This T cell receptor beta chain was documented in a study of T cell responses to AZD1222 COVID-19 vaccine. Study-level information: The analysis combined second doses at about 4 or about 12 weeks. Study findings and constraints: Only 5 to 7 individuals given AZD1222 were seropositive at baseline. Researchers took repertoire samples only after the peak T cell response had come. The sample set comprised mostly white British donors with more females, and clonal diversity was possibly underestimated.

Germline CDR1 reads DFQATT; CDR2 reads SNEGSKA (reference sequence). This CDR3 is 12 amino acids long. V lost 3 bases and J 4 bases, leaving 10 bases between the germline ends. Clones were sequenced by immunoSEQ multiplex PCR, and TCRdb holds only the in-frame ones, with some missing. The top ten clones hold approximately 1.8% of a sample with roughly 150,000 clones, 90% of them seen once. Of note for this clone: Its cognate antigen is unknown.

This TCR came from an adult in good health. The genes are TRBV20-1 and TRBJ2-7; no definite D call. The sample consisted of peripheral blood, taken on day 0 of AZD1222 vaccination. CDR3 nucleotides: TGCAGTGCTAGTGAGACTGTATACGAGCAGTACTTC. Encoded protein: CSASETVYEQYF.